A selection of T cell receptor beta chains follows, all from one sample in a study of blood T cell repertoires in COVID-19. Sequencing used immunoSEQ multiplex PCR; TCRdb keeps in-frame clones, though not all of them. The repertoire holds about 140,000 clones, with approximately 88% as singletons. The sample taken for sequencing was PBMCs or T cells enriched from blood (not recorded which). The receptor source for this set is a man aged 65-85 years who had been exposed to COVID-19. CDR3s include the opening cysteine and the closing phenylalanine or tryptophan. The D gene is left open where the match is weak. Rows may omit the clone size; those that give it use once, few, many or a size class.

J gene: TRBJ2-7
clone size: .
V gene: TRBV3-1/TRBV3-2
D gene: TRBD2
CDR3 DNA: TGTGCCAGCAGCTCCGTGGCGGGAGGGGAGTACGAGCAGTACTTC
CDR3 protein: CASSSVAGGEYEQYF

J gene: TRBJ2-5
clone size: .
V gene: TRBV28
D gene: TRBD2
CDR3 DNA: TGTGCCAGCACCACGGCGGGAGTGCCAAAGCAAGAGACCCAGTACTTC
CDR3 protein: CASTTAGVPKQETQYF

J gene: TRBJ2-7
clone size: .
V gene: TRBV7-8
D gene: .
CDR3 DNA: TGTGCCAGCAGCTTTGGGGGGGCCATGGCGCTGGAGCAGTACTTC
CDR3 protein: CASSFGGAMALEQYF

J gene: TRBJ2-3
clone size: once
V gene: TRBV5-1
D gene: TRBD1
CDR3 DNA: TGCGCCAGCAGCTTAGGGACAGGGGGCACAGATACGCAGTATTTT
CDR3 protein: CASSLGTGGTDTQYF

J gene: TRBJ2-1
clone size: .
V gene: TRBV19
D gene: .
CDR3 DNA: TGTGCCAGTAGTCCGGGGAGGACATCCTACAATGAGCAGTTCTTC
CDR3 protein: CASSPGRTSYNEQFF

J gene: TRBJ2-5
clone size: .
V gene: TRBV2
D gene: TRBD2
CDR3 DNA: TGTGCCAGCAGCCGTGGACTAGCGGGAGTAATCGGGGAGACCCAGTACTTC
CDR3 protein: CASSRGLAGVIGETQYF

J gene: TRBJ2-5
clone size: few
V gene: TRBV11-2
D gene: .
CDR3 DNA: TGTGCCAGCAGCTTAGATCGGGGGGCGTGGAGGACCCAGTACTTC
CDR3 protein: CASSLDRGAWRTQYF

J gene: TRBJ1-5
clone size: .
V gene: TRBV19
D gene: .
CDR3 DNA: TGTGCCAGTAAGTCGGTAAATCAGCCCCAGCATTTT
CDR3 protein: CASKSVNQPQHF

J gene: TRBJ2-5
clone size: .
V gene: TRBV9
D gene: TRBD2
CDR3 DNA: TGTGCCAGCAGCGTCGACGGGAGGGAGACCCAGTACTTC
CDR3 protein: CASSVDGRETQYF

J gene: TRBJ2-1
clone size: .
V gene: TRBV5-6
D gene: .
CDR3 DNA: TGTGCCAGCAGCGTGGGGCCACCTAGCTCCTACAATGAGCAGTTCTTC
CDR3 protein: CASSVGPPSSYNEQFF

J gene: TRBJ2-5
clone size: .
V gene: TRBV5-1
D gene: .
CDR3 DNA: TGCGCCAGCAGCTTGGCCAAAGTAGCCTTACCTCAAGAGACCCAGTACTTC
CDR3 protein: CASSLAKVALPQETQYF

J gene: TRBJ1-1
clone size: many
V gene: TRBV7-9
D gene: TRBD1
CDR3 DNA: TGTGCCAGCAGCTTAACGGGACAGGGGAACACTGAAGCTTTCTTT
CDR3 protein: CASSLTGQGNTEAFF

J gene: TRBJ1-1
clone size: .
V gene: TRBV7-2
D gene: TRBD1
CDR3 DNA: TGTGCCAGCAGCCCGGGACAGTTTACTGAAGCTTTCTTT
CDR3 protein: CASSPGQFTEAFF

J gene: TRBJ2-2
clone size: .
V gene: TRBV18
D gene: TRBD2
CDR3 DNA: TGTGCCAGCGCGGGGGGACTACACACCGGGGAGCTGTTTTTT
CDR3 protein: CASAGGLHTGELFF

J gene: TRBJ2-7
clone size: .
V gene: TRBV19
D gene: TRBD2
CDR3 DNA: TGTGCCAGTAGCCCCGGGACTACATACTCCTACGAGCAGTACTTC
CDR3 protein: CASSPGTTYSYEQYF

J gene: TRBJ2-2
clone size: once
V gene: TRBV5-5
D gene: TRBD2
CDR3 DNA: TGTGCCAGCAGCCCTTGGGGCGGGAGGGCCTTCGGGGAGCTGTTTTTT
CDR3 protein: CASSPWGGRAFGELFF